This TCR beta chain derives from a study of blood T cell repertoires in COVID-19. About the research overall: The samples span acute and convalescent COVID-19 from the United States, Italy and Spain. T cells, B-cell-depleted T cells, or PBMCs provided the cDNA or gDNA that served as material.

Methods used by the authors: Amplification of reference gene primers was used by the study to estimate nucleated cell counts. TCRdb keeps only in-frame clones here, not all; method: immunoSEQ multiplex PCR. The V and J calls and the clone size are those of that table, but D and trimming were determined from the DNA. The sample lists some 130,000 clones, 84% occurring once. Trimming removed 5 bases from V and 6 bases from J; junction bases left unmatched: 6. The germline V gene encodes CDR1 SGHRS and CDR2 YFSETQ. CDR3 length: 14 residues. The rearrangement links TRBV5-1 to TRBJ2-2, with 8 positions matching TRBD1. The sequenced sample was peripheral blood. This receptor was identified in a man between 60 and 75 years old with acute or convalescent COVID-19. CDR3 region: CASRPGQGPGELFF. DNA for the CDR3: TGCGCCAGCAGACCAGGACAGGGTCCCGGGGAGCTGTTTTTT.